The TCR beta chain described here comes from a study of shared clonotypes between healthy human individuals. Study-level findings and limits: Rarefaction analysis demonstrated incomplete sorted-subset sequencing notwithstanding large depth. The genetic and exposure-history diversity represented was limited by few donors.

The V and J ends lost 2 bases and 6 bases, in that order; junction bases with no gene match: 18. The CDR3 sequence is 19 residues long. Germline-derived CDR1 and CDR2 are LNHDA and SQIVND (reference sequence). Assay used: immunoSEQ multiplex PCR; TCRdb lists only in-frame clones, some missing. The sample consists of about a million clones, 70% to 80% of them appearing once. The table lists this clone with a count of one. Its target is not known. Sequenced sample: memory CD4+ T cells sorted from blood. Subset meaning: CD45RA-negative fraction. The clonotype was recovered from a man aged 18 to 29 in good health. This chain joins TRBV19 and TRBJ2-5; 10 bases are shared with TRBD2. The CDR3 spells CASSISSGRAEGGTKTQYF. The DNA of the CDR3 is TGTGCCAGTAGTATATCGAGCGGGAGGGCCGAAGGCGGGACAAAGACCCAGTACTTC.